The rows below give T cell receptor beta chains drawn from one sample of a study of blood T cells in healthy people across ages. One entry per CDR3 protein results from TCRdb running MiXCR on the 5' RACE reads. The data hold 1.5 million to 2 million distinct CDR3 sequences, with less than 50% observed a single time. Sequenced sample: blood. All receptors derive from a woman between 40 and 55 years old in good health. Each CDR3 is given with its conserved first and last residue.

v_gene	j_gene	CDR3aa
TRBV6-2/TRBV6-3	TRBJ1-5	CASSSDRGFENQPQHF
TRBV12-3/TRBV12-4	TRBJ2-5	CASSLAGVEETLYF
TRBV20-1	TRBJ2-1	CSALHGEQFF
TRBV20-1	TRBJ2-1	CSASGGGAKETQFF
TRBV12-5	TRBJ2-3	CASGEQGEVSTDTQYF
TRBV7-7	TRBJ2-5	CASSLGATGAQETQYF
TRBV12-3/TRBV12-4	TRBJ1-1	CASRPDRGRTEAFF
TRBV20-1	TRBJ2-5	CSARRIQETQYF
TRBV5-1	TRBJ2-4	CASSSTPAYQEQYF
TRBV28	TRBJ2-5	CASSSGTSGGLQETQYF
TRBV6-2/TRBV6-3	TRBJ2-3	CASVFGGPSTDTQYF
TRBV29-1	TRBJ2-1	CSVAVSYNEQFF
TRBV7-9	TRBJ2-7	CASSLRLEFEQYF
TRBV6-1	TRBJ2-5	CASSALGGPQETQYF
TRBV6-6	TRBJ1-4	CASSYSTGSSTNEKLFF
TRBV6-5	TRBJ2-7	CASSGTTGGEQYF
TRBV12-3/TRBV12-4	TRBJ2-5	CASSPGGVEETQYF
TRBV5-1	TRBJ2-5	CASSFGRAEETQYF
TRBV27	TRBJ2-1	CASSLSKGGAGTNEQFF
TRBV6-5	TRBJ1-2	CASSLGTPKSHGYTF
TRBV4-2	TRBJ2-7	CASSQMTSGDAYEQYF
TRBV7-9	TRBJ2-3	CASSLAGTGGDTQYF
TRBV6-6	TRBJ2-3	CASILGTTDTQYF
TRBV5-1	TRBJ1-2	CASSLAREGYTF
TRBV4-3	TRBJ2-3	CASSQEVANTQYF
TRBV6-2/TRBV6-3	.	CASSYGTFTYEQYF
TRBV28	TRBJ2-4	CASSPTEGTKNIQYF
TRBV6-5	TRBJ2-1	CASRSTGVNNEQFF
TRBV4-1	TRBJ1-2	CASSVVGGDYGYTF
TRBV7-3	TRBJ2-6	CASSFLGQGRGTNVLTF
TRBV3-1	TRBJ2-1	CASSQGTGNVNEQFF
TRBV9	TRBJ2-3	CASSGIAGGRTDTQYF
TRBV10-3	TRBJ2-5	CAISDWQETQYF
TRBV4-2	TRBJ1-5	CASSQGENQPQHF
TRBV6-2/TRBV6-3	TRBJ1-2	CASPPAGPSNYGYTF
TRBV10-3	TRBJ2-7	CAIRRDISYEQYF
TRBV11-2	TRBJ1-2	CASSFVGSGYTF
TRBV10-3	TRBJ1-1	CAISEFPGTEAFF
TRBV28	TRBJ2-1	CAITTSGGAHNEQFF
TRBV10-3	TRBJ2-3	CAISATDFPSTDTQYF
TRBV4-2	TRBJ2-5	CASSQGRMPGTQYF
TRBV4-2	TRBJ1-4	CASSQDRNPVDEKLFF
TRBV20-1	TRBJ2-1	CSAGTANNEQFF
TRBV29-1	TRBJ2-7	CSVEGGRGAEQYF
TRBV10-3	TRBJ2-1	CAIRATNEQFF
TRBV6-6	.	CASEDLGETQYF
TRBV2	TRBJ2-3	CASSAGQGSQYF
TRBV18	TRBJ2-1	CASSPSSSSYNEQFF
TRBV6-6	TRBJ1-1	CAGYRGPNTEAFF
TRBV20-1	TRBJ2-2	CSARAPSRNTGELFF
TRBV9	TRBJ1-2	CASSGTDYGYTF